This T cell receptor beta chain comes out of a study of blood T cell repertoires in COVID-19. On the study more broadly: Samples taken during acute and convalescent COVID-19 were collected in the United States, Italy and Spain. The cDNA or gDNA used as material had been derived from T cells, B-cell-depleted T cells, or PBMCs.

Sequenced by immunoSEQ multiplex PCR; TCRdb stores in-frame clones only, minus some. The profile covers about 59,000 clones, with around 80% appearing a single time and 3% to 4% taken by the ten largest. This clone was seen a few times. The CDR3 sequence is 14 residues long. Germline lookup yields CDR1 MDHEN and CDR2 SYDVKM. V gave up 3 bases and J gave up 1 base, with 8 bases separating them. The chain recombines TRBV28 with TRBJ2-3; D might be TRBD2 (5 bases). The TCR originated in a man between 60 and 70 years old with acute or convalescent COVID-19. Sequencing was carried out using peripheral blood. The chain's CDR3 is CASSFQRRTDTQYF. CDR3 coding DNA: TGTGCCAGCAGTTTCCAGCGGCGCACAGATACGCAGTATTTT. The full variable domain, in which reference TRBV28 and TRBJ2-3 provide the parts outside the CDR3, is DVKVTQSSRYLVKRTGEKVFLECVQDMDHENMFWYRQDPGLGLRLIYFSYDVKMKEKGDIPEGYSVSREKKERFSLILESASTNQTSMYLCASSFQRRTDTQYFGPGTRLTVL.